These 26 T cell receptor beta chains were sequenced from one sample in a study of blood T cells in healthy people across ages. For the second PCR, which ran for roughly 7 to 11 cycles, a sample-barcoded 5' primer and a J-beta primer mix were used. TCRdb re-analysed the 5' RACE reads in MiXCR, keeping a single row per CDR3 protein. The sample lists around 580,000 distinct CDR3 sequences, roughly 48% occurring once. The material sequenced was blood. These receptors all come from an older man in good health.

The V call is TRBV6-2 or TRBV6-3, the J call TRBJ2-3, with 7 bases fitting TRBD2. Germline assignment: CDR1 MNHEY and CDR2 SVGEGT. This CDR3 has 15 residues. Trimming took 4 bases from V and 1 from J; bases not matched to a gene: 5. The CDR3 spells CASSWRERGTDTQYF. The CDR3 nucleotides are TGTGCCAGCAGTTGGCGGGAGCGGGGCACAGATACGCAGTATTTT.

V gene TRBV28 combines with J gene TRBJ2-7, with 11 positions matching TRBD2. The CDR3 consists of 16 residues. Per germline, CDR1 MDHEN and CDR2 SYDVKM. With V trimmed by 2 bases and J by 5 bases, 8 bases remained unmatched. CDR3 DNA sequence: TGTGCCAGCAGTTTACTCCGGGCTAGCGGGAGGCACGAGCAGTACTTC. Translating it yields CASSLLRASGRHEQYF. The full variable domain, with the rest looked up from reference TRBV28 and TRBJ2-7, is DVKVTQSSRYLVKRTGEKVFLECVQDMDHENMFWYRQDPGLGLRLIYFSYDVKMKEKGDIPEGYSVSREKKERFSLILESASTNQTSMYLCASSLLRASGRHEQYFGPGTRLTVT.

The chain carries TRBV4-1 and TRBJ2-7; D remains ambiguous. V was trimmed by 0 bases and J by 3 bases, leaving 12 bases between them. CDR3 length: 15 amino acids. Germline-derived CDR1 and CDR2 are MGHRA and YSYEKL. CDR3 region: CASSQDRAELYEQYF. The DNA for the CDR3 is TGCGCCAGCAGCCAAGATCGGGCGGAGCTCTACGAGCAGTACTTC.

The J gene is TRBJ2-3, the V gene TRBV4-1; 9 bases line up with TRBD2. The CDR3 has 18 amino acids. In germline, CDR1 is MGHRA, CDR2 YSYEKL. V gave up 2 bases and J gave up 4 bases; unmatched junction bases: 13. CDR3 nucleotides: TGCGCCAGCAGCCAACAAGTCCGAGGCGGGGGGGGGTCAGATACGCAGTATTTT. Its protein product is CASSQQVRGGGGSDTQYF.

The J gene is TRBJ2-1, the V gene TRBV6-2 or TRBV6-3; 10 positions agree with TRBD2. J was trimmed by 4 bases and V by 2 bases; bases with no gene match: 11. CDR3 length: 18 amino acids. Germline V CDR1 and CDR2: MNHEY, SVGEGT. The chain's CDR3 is CASSYPLHLAGEYNEQFF. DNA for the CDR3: TGTGCCAGCAGTTACCCACTTCATCTAGCGGGGGAATACAATGAGCAGTTCTTC.

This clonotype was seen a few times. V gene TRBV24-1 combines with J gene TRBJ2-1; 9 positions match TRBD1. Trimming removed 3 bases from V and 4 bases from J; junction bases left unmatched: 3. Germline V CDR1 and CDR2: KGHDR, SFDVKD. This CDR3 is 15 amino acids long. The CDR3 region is CATSDDGTGYNEQFF. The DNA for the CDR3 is TGTGCCACCAGTGATGATGGGACAGGGTACAATGAGCAGTTCTTC.

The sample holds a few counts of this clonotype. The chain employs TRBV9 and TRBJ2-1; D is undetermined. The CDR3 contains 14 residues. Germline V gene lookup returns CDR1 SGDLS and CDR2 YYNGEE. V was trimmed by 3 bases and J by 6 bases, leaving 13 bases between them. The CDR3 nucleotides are TGTGCCAGCAGCGCAACGACATTGGGCAATGAGCAGTTCTTC. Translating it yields CASSATTLGNEQFF.

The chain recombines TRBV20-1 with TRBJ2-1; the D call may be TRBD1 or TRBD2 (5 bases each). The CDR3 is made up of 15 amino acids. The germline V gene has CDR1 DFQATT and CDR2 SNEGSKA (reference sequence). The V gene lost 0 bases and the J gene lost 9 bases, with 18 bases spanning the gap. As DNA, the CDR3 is TGCAGTGCTAGAGAGAATCAGGCGCTTGGGGGTGAGCAGTTCTTC. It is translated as CSARENQALGGEQFF.

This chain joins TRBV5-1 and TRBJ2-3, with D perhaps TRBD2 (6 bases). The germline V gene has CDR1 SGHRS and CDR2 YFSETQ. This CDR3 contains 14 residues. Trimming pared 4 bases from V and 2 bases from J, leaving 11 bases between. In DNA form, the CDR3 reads TGCGCCAGCAGCAAGGGACTGCTCACAGATACGCAGTATTTT. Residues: CASSKGLLTDTQYF. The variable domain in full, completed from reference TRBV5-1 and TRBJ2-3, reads KAGVTQTPRYLIKTRGQQVTLSCSPISGHRSVSWYQQTPGQGLQFLFEYFSETQRNKGNFPGRFSGRQFSNSRSEMNVSTLELGDSALYLCASSKGLLTDTQYFGPGTRLTVL.

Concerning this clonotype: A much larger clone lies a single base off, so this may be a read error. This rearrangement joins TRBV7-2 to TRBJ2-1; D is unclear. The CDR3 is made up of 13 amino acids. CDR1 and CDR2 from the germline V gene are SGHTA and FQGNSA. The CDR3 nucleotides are TGTGCCGGCAGCTACGGTTCCTACAATGAGCAGTTCTTC. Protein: CAGSYGSYNEQFF.

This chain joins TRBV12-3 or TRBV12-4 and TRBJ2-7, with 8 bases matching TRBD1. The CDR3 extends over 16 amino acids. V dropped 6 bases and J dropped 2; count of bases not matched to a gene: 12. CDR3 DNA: TGTGCCAGCAGCCCCCCAACAGGGGGTGCTACCTACGAGCAGTACTTC. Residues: CASSPPTGGATYEQYF.

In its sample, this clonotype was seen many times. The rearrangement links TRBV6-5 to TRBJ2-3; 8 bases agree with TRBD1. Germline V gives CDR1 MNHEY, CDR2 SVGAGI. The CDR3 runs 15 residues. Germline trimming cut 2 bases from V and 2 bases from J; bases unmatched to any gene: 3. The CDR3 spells CASSYRTGTTDTQYF. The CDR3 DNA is TGTGCCAGCAGTTACCGGACAGGGACCACAGATACGCAGTATTTT.

In nucleotides, the CDR3 is TGCGCCAGCAGCACCGGGACTAGCGGGAGGGTACGTTACAATGAGCAGTTCTTC. This sequence encodes CASSTGTSGRVRYNEQFF. The gene calls are TRBV5-1 and TRBJ2-1; 16 positions agree with TRBD2. Germline loops: CDR1 SGHRS, CDR2 YFSETQ. This CDR3 is built from 18 residues. Unmatched junction bases numbered 8, after V lost 4 bases and J lost 4 bases.

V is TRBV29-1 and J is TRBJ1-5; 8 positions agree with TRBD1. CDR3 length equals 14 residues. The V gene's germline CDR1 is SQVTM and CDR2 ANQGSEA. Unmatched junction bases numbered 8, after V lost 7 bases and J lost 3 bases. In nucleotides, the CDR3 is TGCAGCGCTCTGGACAGGGATCCCAATCAGCCCCAGCATTTT. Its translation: CSALDRDPNQPQHF.

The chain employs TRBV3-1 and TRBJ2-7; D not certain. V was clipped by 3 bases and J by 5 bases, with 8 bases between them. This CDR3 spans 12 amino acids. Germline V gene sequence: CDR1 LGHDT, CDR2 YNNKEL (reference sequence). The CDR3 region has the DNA TGTGCCAGCAGCCACCTTGTTAACGAGCAGTACTTC. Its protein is CASSHLVNEQYF.

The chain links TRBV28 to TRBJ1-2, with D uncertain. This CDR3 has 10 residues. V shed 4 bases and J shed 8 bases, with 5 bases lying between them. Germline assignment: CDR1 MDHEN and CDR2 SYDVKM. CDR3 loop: CASSSNGYTF. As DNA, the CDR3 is TGTGCCAGCAGTTCTAACGGCTACACCTTC.

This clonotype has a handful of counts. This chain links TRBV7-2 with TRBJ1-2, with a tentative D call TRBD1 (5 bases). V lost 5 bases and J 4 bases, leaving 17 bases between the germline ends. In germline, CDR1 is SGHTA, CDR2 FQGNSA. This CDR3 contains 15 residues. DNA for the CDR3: TGTGCCAGCAGCCCGAACGCCGTGGGACCCTATGGCTACACCTTC. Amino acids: CASSPNAVGPYGYTF. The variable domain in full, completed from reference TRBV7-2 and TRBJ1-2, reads GAGVSQSPSNKVTEKGKDVELRCDPISGHTALYWYRQSLGQGLEFLIYFQGNSAPDKSGLPSDRFSAERTGGSVSTLTIQRTQQEDSAVYLCASSPNAVGPYGYTFGSGTRLTVV.

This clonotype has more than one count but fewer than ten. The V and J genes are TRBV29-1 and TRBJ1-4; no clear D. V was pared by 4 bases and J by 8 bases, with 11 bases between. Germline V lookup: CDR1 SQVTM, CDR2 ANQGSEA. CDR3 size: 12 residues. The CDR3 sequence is CSVGSSPEKLFF. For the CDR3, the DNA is TGCAGCGTTGGTTCTTCACCGGAAAAACTGTTTTTT.

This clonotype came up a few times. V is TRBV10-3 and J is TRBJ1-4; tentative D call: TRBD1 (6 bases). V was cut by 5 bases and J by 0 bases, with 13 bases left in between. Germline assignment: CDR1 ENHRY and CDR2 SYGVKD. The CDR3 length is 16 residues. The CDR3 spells CAISPGTGTTNEKLFF. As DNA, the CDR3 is TGTGCCATCAGTCCAGGAACAGGGACAACTAATGAAAAACTGTTTTTT.

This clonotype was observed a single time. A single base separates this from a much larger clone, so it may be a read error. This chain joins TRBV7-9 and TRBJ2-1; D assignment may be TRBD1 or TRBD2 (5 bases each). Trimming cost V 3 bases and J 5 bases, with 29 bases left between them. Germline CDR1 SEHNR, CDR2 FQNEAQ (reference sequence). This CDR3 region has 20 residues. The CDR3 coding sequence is TGTGCCAGCAGCTTTAGTATTGACCGGGTAGTCAAGGGACCACACAATGAGCAGTTCTTC. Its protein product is CASSFSIDRVVKGPHNEQFF.

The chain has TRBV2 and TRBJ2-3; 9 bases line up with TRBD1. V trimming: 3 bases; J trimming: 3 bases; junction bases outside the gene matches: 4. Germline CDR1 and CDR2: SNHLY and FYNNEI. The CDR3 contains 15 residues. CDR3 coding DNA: TGTGCCAGCAGTGAGGGACAGGGAGCAACAGATACGCAGTATTTT. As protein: CASSEGQGATDTQYF. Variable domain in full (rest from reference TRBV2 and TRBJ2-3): EPEVTQTPSHQVTQMGQEVILRCVPISNHLYFYWYRQILGQKVEFLVSFYNNEISEKSEIFDDQFSVERPDGSNFTLKIRSTKLEDSAMYFCASSEGQGATDTQYFGPGTRLTVL.

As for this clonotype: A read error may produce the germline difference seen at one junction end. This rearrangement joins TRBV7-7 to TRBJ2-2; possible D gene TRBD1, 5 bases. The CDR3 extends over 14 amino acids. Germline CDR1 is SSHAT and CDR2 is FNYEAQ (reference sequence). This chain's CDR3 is CASSLDTHTGELFF. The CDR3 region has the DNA TGTGCTAGCAGCTTGGACACGCACACCGGGGAGCTGTTTTTT.

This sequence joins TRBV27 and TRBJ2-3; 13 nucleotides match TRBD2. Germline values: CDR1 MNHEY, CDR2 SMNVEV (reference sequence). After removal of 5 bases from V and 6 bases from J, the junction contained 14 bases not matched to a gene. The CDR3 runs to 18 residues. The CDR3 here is CASSQNPRTSGSRDTQYF. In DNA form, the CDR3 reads TGTGCCAGCAGTCAAAATCCTAGGACTAGCGGGAGTAGGGATACGCAGTATTTT.

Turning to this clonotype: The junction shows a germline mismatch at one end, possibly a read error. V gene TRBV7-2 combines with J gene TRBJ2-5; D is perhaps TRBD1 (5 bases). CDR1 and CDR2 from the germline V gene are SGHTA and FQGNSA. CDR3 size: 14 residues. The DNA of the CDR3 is TGTGCCAGCGGCTTGGGGCCTGGGGTCGAGACCCAGTACTTC. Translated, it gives CASGLGPGVETQYF.

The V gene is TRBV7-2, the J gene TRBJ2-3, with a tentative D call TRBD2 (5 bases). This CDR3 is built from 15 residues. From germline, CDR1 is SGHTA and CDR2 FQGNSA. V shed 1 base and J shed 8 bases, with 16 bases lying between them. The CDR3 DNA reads TGTGCCAGCAGCTTAGGCTCGGGGAGAGGGTCTACGCAGTATTTT. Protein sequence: CASSLGSGRGSTQYF. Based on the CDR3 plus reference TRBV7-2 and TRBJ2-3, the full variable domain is GAGVSQSPSNKVTEKGKDVELRCDPISGHTALYWYRQSLGQGLEFLIYFQGNSAPDKSGLPSDRFSAERTGGSVSTLTIQRTQQEDSAVYLCASSLGSGRGSTQYFGPGTRLTVL.

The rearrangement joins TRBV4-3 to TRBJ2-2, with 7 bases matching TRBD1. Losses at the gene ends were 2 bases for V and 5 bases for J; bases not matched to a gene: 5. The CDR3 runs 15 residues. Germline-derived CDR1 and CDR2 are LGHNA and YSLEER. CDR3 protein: CASSQNRGMTGELFF. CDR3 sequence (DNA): TGCGCCAGCAGCCAAAACAGGGGCATGACCGGGGAGCTGTTTTTT.